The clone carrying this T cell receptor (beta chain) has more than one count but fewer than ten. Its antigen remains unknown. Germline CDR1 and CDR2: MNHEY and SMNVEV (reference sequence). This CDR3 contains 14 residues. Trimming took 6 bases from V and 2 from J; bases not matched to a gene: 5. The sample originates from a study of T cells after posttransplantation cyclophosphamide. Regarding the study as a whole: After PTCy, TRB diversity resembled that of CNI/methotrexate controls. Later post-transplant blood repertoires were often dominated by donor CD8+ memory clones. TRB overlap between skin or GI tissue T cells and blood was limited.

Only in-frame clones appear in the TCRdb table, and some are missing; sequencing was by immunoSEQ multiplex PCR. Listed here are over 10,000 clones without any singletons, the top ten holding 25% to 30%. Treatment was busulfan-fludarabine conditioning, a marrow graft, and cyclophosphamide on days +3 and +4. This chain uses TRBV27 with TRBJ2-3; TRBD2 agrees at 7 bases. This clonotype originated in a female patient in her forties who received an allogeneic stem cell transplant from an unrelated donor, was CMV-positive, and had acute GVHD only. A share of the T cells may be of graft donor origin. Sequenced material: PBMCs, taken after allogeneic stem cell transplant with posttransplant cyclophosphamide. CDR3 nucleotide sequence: TGTGCCAGCAGGTCTAGCGGACCCACAGATACGCAGTATTTT. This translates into CASRSSGPTDTQYF.